These T cell receptor beta chains were read from a single sample in a study of cytomegalovirus exposure and HLA in healthy donors. Using immunoSEQ multiplex PCR, the repertoire was profiled, and TCRdb retains in-frame clones only, with some absent. The sample has 100,000 or so clones, 80% seen once. Sequencing input: PBMCs. All receptors come from a man aged 30 to 39 in good health and CMV-seronegative. The CDR3 runs from the conserved cysteine through the conserved F or W. Each record gives: V gene, clone size, J gene, D gene, CDR3 DNA, CDR3 protein. D genes are given only for firm matches. Where a row states a size, it is once, few, many or the class of an expanded clone; other rows omit it.

TRBV5-1	few	TRBJ2-7	-	TGCGCCAGCACCCCGGACAGTGCCAGCTACGAGCAGTACTTC	CASTPDSASYEQYF
TRBV2	-	TRBJ2-5	-	TGTGCCAGCAGTGGAGTGCTAGAGACCCAGTACTTC	CASSGVLETQYF
TRBV15	-	TRBJ2-7	TRBD1	TGTGCCACCAGCAGTGGGACAGGGACTCCTGGGGAGCAGTACTTC	CATSSGTGTPGEQYF
TRBV30	-	TRBJ1-5	TRBD1	TGTGCCTGGAGTCGACAGGGAGGCGGCAATCAGCCCCAGCATTTT	CAWSRQGGGNQPQHF
TRBV27	-	TRBJ1-1	-	TGTGCCAGCAGTTTAACGTCGGGAGGGAAGAACACTGAAGCTTTCTTT	CASSLTSGGKNTEAFF
TRBV18	-	TRBJ1-5	-	TGTGCCAGCTCACCCCGGGGGAGCCCGGGGCCCCAGCATTTT	CASSPRGSPGPQHF
TRBV6-4	-	TRBJ2-7	-	TGTGCCAGCAGTGCCTTACCGGGACACTCCTACGAGCAGTACTTC	CASSALPGHSYEQYF
TRBV12-5	-	TRBJ1-1	-	TGTGCTAGTGGTTTGGCCGGGGGGCGGCAAGCTTTCTTT	CASGLAGGRQAFF
TRBV27	-	TRBJ2-7	-	TGTGCCAGCAGTTTAGGCAGGCACAACCACGAGCAGTACTTC	CASSLGRHNHEQYF
TRBV4-1	-	TRBJ2-2	-	TGCGCCAGCAGCACCCGACTCCAGACCGGGGAGCTGTTTTTT	CASSTRLQTGELFF
TRBV4-2	few	TRBJ1-6	TRBD1	TGTGCCAGCAGCCAAGACCGGGCAGGGGGATCACCCCTCCACTTT	CASSQDRAGGSPLHF
TRBV4-2	-	TRBJ2-6	-	TGTGCCAGCGGACACCCGGGCGGTGGGGCCAACGTCCTGACTTTC	CASGHPGGGANVLTF
TRBV19	-	TRBJ1-1	-	TGTGCCAGTAGTATCGCCGGGGTAACTGAAGCTTTCTTT	CASSIAGVTEAFF
TRBV6-5	few	TRBJ1-1	-	TGTGCCAGCAGACGCCGGAGGGTGGCGGCTGAAGCTTTCTTT	CASRRRRVAAEAFF
TRBV19	-	TRBJ2-7	TRBD1	TGTGCCAGTGGAAGACAGGGTCGATACGAGCAGTACTTC	CASGRQGRYEQYF
TRBV6-5	-	TRBJ1-5	TRBD1	TGTGCCAGCAGCCTAGGACAGGGGCATCAGCCCCAGCATTTT	CASSLGQGHQPQHF
TRBV2	-	TRBJ1-4	TRBD1	TGTGCCAGCAGCAGGGACAGGGGTTATGAAAAACTGTTTTTT	CASSRDRGYEKLFF
TRBV29-1	-	TRBJ2-1	TRBD2	TGCAGCGTTTCCCAGCGACTAGCGGTTTACAATGAGCAGTTCTTC	CSVSQRLAVYNEQFF
TRBV5-1	-	TRBJ2-3	-	TGCGCCAGCAGCGCGGGACAGCGCACAGATACGCAGTATTTT	CASSAGQRTDTQYF
TRBV4-1	few	TRBJ1-6	TRBD1	TGCGCCAGCAGCGAAGGGGGCGGCAGGGGTTATTCACCCCTCCACTTT	CASSEGGGRGYSPLHF
TRBV28	-	TRBJ2-5	-	TGTGCCAGCAGTTTAATCTTCGCGGGAAAAGAGACCCAGTACTTC	CASSLIFAGKETQYF
TRBV7-2	-	TRBJ1-2	TRBD1	TGTGCCAGCAGCTCCGGGACAGGGGGTGGCTACACCTTC	CASSSGTGGGYTF
TRBV6-5	once	TRBJ1-1	-	TGTGCCAGCCAAAGCGGGCCAATGAACACTGAAGCTTTCTTT	CASQSGPMNTEAFF
TRBV4-3	-	TRBJ2-7	TRBD2	TGCGCCAGCAGCCAAGTAGCGGGGGGAAGGTACGAGCAGTACTTC	CASSQVAGGRYEQYF
TRBV27	-	TRBJ1-6	-	TGTGCCAGCACTCCCGTTTATAATTCACCCCTCCACTTT	CASTPVYNSPLHF
TRBV10-1	-	TRBJ2-7	TRBD2	TGCGCCAGCAGTGAAGGGACTAGCTCCCACGAGCAGTACTTC	CASSEGTSSHEQYF
TRBV6-6	-	TRBJ2-1	-	TGTGCCAGCAGACACCTGGGGGGTCACATTAACAATGAGCAGTTCTTC	CASRHLGGHINNEQFF
TRBV6-1	few	TRBJ1-1	TRBD1	TGTGCCAGCAGTGAAGAGGGGACAGCCACTGAAGCTTTCTTT	CASSEEGTATEAFF
TRBV5-8	-	TRBJ2-2	TRBD1	TGTGCCAGCAGCCCGACAGGGTATTCCGGCGGGGAGCTGTTTTTT	CASSPTGYSGGELFF
TRBV6-5	-	TRBJ2-3	-	TGTGCCAGCAGTTACTCGGGCAGGGGATTCCCAGATACGCAGTATTTT	CASSYSGRGFPDTQYF
TRBV6-4	-	TRBJ2-3	TRBD1	TGTGCCAGCAGTGAGAACAGGGGTCACACAGATACGCAGTATTTT	CASSENRGHTDTQYF
TRBV5-1	-	TRBJ1-5	-	TGCGCCAGCAGCTTGAGAATAGGGGAACAGCCCCAGCATTTT	CASSLRIGEQPQHF
TRBV29-1	few	TRBJ2-5	-	TGCAGCGTTGAGGGAACTAGGGAGAGTGAGACCCAGTACTTC	CSVEGTRESETQYF
TRBV6-5	-	TRBJ1-5	-	TGTGCCAGCAGGAACAGGGATGATACTCAGCCCCAGCATTTT	CASRNRDDTQPQHF
TRBV2	-	TRBJ2-7	TRBD1	TGTGCCAGCAGTCGTCCGGGACAGGGGACCTACGAGCAGTACTTC	CASSRPGQGTYEQYF
TRBV27	-	TRBJ2-7	TRBD2	TGTGCCAGCAGTCCGTCTAGCGGGGAAAGCTCCTACGAGCAGTACTTC	CASSPSSGESSYEQYF
TRBV2	-	TRBJ2-3	TRBD2	TGTGCCAGCAACCGTGGAGGGGTATGGACTAGCGGAGGTGCCACAGATACGCAGTATTTT	CASNRGGVWTSGGATDTQYF
TRBV9	-	TRBJ1-2	-	TGTGCCAGCAGCGTAGATGACAGCTCCTCTTATGGCTACACCTTC	CASSVDDSSSYGYTF
TRBV6-1	-	TRBJ2-7	TRBD1	TGTGCCAGCAGTGCGACCGGGACAGGGATTAGTGAGCAGTACTTC	CASSATGTGISEQYF
TRBV6-6	-	TRBJ2-3	-	TGTGCCAGCAGTTACACGTTGGGTAGCGGCACAGATACGCAGTATTTT	CASSYTLGSGTDTQYF
TRBV18	-	TRBJ2-1	-	TGTGCCAGCTCGACTGCAAGCTCCTACAATGAGCAGTTCTTC	CASSTASSYNEQFF
TRBV7-8	few	TRBJ1-2	-	TGTGCCAGCAGCCGCCGGGGGGCTCTTACGAATAACTATGGCTACACCTTC	CASSRRGALTNNYGYTF
TRBV7-2	-	TRBJ1-2	-	TGTGCCAGCAGCTTAATTTCGCGGGGAGCACGAGGCTACACCTTC	CASSLISRGARGYTF
TRBV2	-	TRBJ1-4	TRBD1	TGTGCCAGCAGTGAAGAGGGGGCAGAAAAACTGTTTTTT	CASSEEGAEKLFF
TRBV5-1	-	TRBJ1-3	-	TGCGCCAGCAGCGTAGGACCAGGGGCAGACACCATATATTTT	CASSVGPGADTIYF
TRBV6-4	-	TRBJ2-1	TRBD2	TGTGCCAGCAGTGCTAGGACTAGCACCGATGAGCAGTTCTTC	CASSARTSTDEQFF
TRBV30	-	TRBJ2-5	TRBD2	TGTGCCTGGAGGCTAGGGAGGGTAGCGGGAGAGGGTCAAGAGACCCAGTACTTC	CAWRLGRVAGEGQETQYF